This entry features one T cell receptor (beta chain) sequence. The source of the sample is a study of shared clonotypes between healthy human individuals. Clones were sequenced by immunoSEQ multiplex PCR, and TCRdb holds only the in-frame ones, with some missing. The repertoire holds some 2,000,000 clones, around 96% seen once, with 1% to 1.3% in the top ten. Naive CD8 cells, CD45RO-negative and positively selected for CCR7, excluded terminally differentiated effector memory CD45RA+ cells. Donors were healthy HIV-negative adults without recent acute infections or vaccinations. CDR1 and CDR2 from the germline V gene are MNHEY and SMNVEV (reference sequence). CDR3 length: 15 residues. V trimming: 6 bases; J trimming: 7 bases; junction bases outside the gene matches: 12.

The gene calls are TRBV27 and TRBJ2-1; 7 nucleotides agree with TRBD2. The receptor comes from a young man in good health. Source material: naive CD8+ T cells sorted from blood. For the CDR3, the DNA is TGTGCCAGCAGCAGCGTTGGGAGCGGGGAAAATGAGCAGTTCTTC. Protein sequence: CASSSVGSGENEQFF.